These 31 T cell receptor beta chains were all obtained from the same sample, sequenced in a study of identical twins (dated by TCRdb to about 2016). Libraries came from 5' RACE. Sequencer: Illumina HiSeq 2000. TCRdb reworked the public reads: Q25 trimming with fastp, MiXCR clone assembly, productive beta chains retained. One record per CDR3 amino acid sequence lists the most common genes and DNA. The sample yields 200,000 to 250,000 distinct CDR3 sequences; 6.5% to 8.5% were counted once. 1.9% of the sample belongs to the ten largest clones. These records were also assigned to another study, of yellow fever vaccine responses in identical twins.

What was sequenced was memory (CD45RO+) T cells sorted from blood. The sample's cell subset or site, from its label and the paper: CD45RO+ enriched T cells. Receptors originate from a woman under 30 in good health.

This clonotype was counted only a few times. This chain uses TRBV11-1 with TRBJ1-1, with 7 bases lining up with TRBD1. Per germline, CDR1 SGHAT and CDR2 FQDESV (reference sequence). The CDR3 runs to 13 residues. The V segment lost 4 bases and the J segment 8 bases; nucleotides outside the gene matches: 7. CDR3 sequence: CASSSPPDREAFF. DNA of the CDR3: TGTGCCAGCAGCTCCCCCCCGGACAGGGAAGCTTTCTTT.

The gene calls are TRBV19 and TRBJ2-1, with 16 positions matching TRBD2. V dropped 0 bases and J dropped 10; count of bases not matched to a gene: 3. CDR1 is LNHDA, CDR2 SQIVND, per germline (reference sequence). There are 16 residues in the CDR3. The CDR3 reads CASSIEGTSGRGEQFF. In DNA, the CDR3 is TGTGCCAGTAGTATAGAGGGGACTAGCGGGAGGGGGGAGCAGTTCTTC.

This clonotype was counted between two and nine times. CDR3 nucleotides: TGTGCCAGCATCAATAGACTCGGGGGGAGCCTTGCCTATGGCTACACCTTC. It encodes CASINRLGGSLAYGYTF. The chain recombines TRBV5-6 with TRBJ1-2, with TRBD1 as a possible D gene (5 bases). CDR3 size: 17 residues. The germline CDR1 and CDR2 sequences are SGHDT and YYEEEE. Trimming shortened V by 6 bases and J by 4 bases, and 25 bases separated the two germline ends.

This clonotype was detected ten times or more. The V gene is TRBV28, the J gene TRBJ2-7, with 16 bases identical to TRBD2. CDR1 is MDHEN, CDR2 SYDVKM, per germline. The CDR3 contains 16 residues. V was pared by 4 bases and J by 4 bases, with 4 bases of the junction left unmatched. This CDR3 reads CASSSGTSGRGYEQYF. In nucleotides, the CDR3 is TGTGCCAGCAGTTCCGGGACTAGCGGGAGGGGTTACGAGCAGTACTTC. Supplemented by reference TRBV28 and TRBJ2-7, the full variable domain reads DVKVTQSSRYLVKRTGEKVFLECVQDMDHENMFWYRQDPGLGLRLIYFSYDVKMKEKGDIPEGYSVSREKKERFSLILESASTNQTSMYLCASSSGTSGRGYEQYFGPGTRLTVT.

This clonotype was detected a few times. The J gene is TRBJ2-5, the V gene TRBV24-1, with D unresolved. CDR3 size: 17 residues. V was shortened by 4 bases and J by 4 bases, with 21 bases between the two germline ends. Germline values: CDR1 KGHDR, CDR2 SFDVKD. This CDR3 is CATSEPTPGQSRETQYF. The CDR3 coding sequence is TGTGCCACCAGTGAACCCACACCGGGCCAAAGCAGAGAGACCCAGTACTTC.

V usage is TRBV5-1 and J usage is TRBJ2-3; 7 positions match TRBD2. V shed 2 bases and J 2 bases; nucleotides not matched to a gene: 5. This CDR3 is built from 15 residues. Germline V gene data show CDR1 as SGHRS and CDR2 as YFSETQ. The chain's CDR3 is CASSFGGVTTDTQYF. CDR3 sequence (DNA): TGCGCCAGCAGCTTTGGGGGGGTTACCACAGATACGCAGTATTTT.

The chain uses TRBV7-2 and TRBJ2-2, with TRBD1 identical over 8 bases. The ends lost 5 bases at V and 3 bases at J; junction bases unmatched: 8. CDR1 SGHTA and CDR2 FQGNSA come from the germline V gene. CDR3 length: 16 amino acids. In DNA form, the CDR3 reads TGTGCCAGCAGCACAGGACAGGGCTTGTACACCGGGGAGCTGTTTTTT. This encodes CASSTGQGLYTGELFF. Full variable domain (missing parts from reference TRBV7-2 and TRBJ2-2): GAGVSQSPSNKVTEKGKDVELRCDPISGHTALYWYRQSLGQGLEFLIYFQGNSAPDKSGLPSDRFSAERTGGSVSTLTIQRTQQEDSAVYLCASSTGQGLYTGELFFGEGSRLTVL.

This clonotype has ten or more counts. Here the CDR3 DNA reads TGCAGTGTCTTCCTGGCACAGGGAACAGATACGCAGTATTTT. Residues: CSVFLAQGTDTQYF. The rearrangement joins TRBV20-1 to TRBJ2-3, with D tentatively TRBD1 (6 bases). V was cut by 7 bases and J by 3 bases, with 17 bases left in between. This CDR3 has 14 amino acids. Germline CDR1 DFQATT, CDR2 SNEGSKA (reference sequence).

The table lists this clonotype with a few counts. The V call is TRBV30, the J call TRBJ2-1; D call uncertain. This CDR3 has 11 amino acids. Germline values: CDR1 GTSNPN, CDR2 SVGIG (reference sequence). The V end was cut by 2 bases, the J end by 7 bases, with 6 bases between. CDR3 DNA sequence: TGTGCCTGGAGTAGCTGGAATGAGCAGTTCTTC. Protein: CAWSSWNEQFF.

This chain's CDR3 is CSARIGQSNSPLHF. In DNA form, the CDR3 reads TGCAGTGCTAGGATCGGACAGAGTAATTCACCCCTCCACTTT. The V gene is TRBV20-1, the J gene TRBJ1-6; perhaps TRBD1 as D (6 bases). Between the trimmed V and J ends, which lost 3 bases and 6 bases, there was a span of 12 bases. This CDR3 is built from 14 residues. Germline CDR1 and CDR2: DFQATT and SNEGSKA (reference sequence).

This clonotype has just a few counts. The rearrangement links TRBV11-3 to TRBJ2-6, with D hard to call. Germline-derived CDR1 and CDR2 are SGHNT and YENEEA. The V end lost 5 bases, the J end lost 4 bases, and 6 bases lay between the germline ends. The CDR3 runs to 13 residues. CDR3 sequence reads: CASSPLGANVLTF. The DNA for the CDR3 is TGTGCCAGCAGCCCCCTGGGGGCCAACGTCCTGACTTTC.

Concerning this clonotype: At one of its ends the junction is not consistent with the germline gene, which may arise from a read error. The chain joins TRBV7-7 to TRBJ2-1; TRBD1 aligns across 8 bases. This CDR3 comprises 16 residues. Germline CDR1 is SSHAT and CDR2 is FNYEAQ (reference sequence). The CDR3 is CASSFDTGGRDNEQFF. CDR3 bases: TGTGCTAGCAGTTTTGATACAGGGGGTAGGGACAATGAGCAGTTCTTC.

The rearrangement joins TRBV20-1 to TRBJ2-6; the match to TRBD2 covers 7 bases. The CDR3 runs 14 residues. V shed 2 bases and J 3 bases; nucleotides not matched to a gene: 1. Germline values: CDR1 DFQATT, CDR2 SNEGSKA (reference sequence). CDR3 loop: CSARTSDGANVLTF. CDR3 DNA sequence: TGCAGTGCTAGAACTAGCGATGGGGCCAACGTCCTGACTTTC.

This clonotype has at least ten counts. The chain employs TRBV10-2 and TRBJ1-6, with D possibly being TRBD1 (6 bases). This CDR3 has 15 residues. The V gene lost 0 bases and the J gene lost 7 bases, with 10 bases spanning the gap. The germline V gene has CDR1 WSHSY and CDR2 SAAADI. CDR3 in amino acids: CASSESTGRNSPLHF. The CDR3 DNA reads as TGCGCCAGCAGTGAGTCAACAGGGCGAAATTCACCCCTCCACTTT.

This clonotype was counted between two and nine times. The chain couples TRBV20-1 to TRBJ1-6; 8 nucleotides match TRBD1. Germline CDR1 DFQATT, CDR2 SNEGSKA (reference sequence). CDR3 length equals 15 residues. After removal of 1 base from V and 5 bases from J, the junction contained 4 bases not matched to a gene. CDR3 protein: CSARGGQGDNSPLHF. CDR3 coding DNA: TGCAGTGCTAGAGGAGGACAGGGCGATAATTCACCCCTCCACTTT.

The rearrangement uses TRBV4-1 and TRBJ2-5, with a weak D call TRBD2 (6 bases). The CDR3 is 16 amino acids. Trimming removed 1 base from V and 5 bases from J, with 17 bases in between. Germline V gene sequence: CDR1 MGHRA, CDR2 YSYEKL. DNA of the CDR3: TGCGCCAGCAGCCAAGCCCCGCGGGGCCAACGGGAGACCCAGTACTTC. Its protein is CASSQAPRGQRETQYF.

The CDR3 nucleotides are TGTGCCAGCAGTCGCTCGGGACTAAAAGAGACCCAGTACTTC. It encodes CASSRSGLKETQYF. V and J are TRBV12-3 or TRBV12-4 and TRBJ2-5; TRBD2 aligns across 7 bases. V gave up 5 bases and J gave up 3 bases; unmatched junction bases: 6. The length of the CDR3 is 14 residues.

This clonotype was recorded many times. This rearrangement joins TRBV2 to TRBJ2-5; the match to TRBD1 covers 7 bases. The CDR3 extends over 13 amino acids. Germline CDR1 is SNHLY and CDR2 is FYNNEI. The trim removed 4 bases at V and 5 bases at J, leaving 4 bases unmatched. In nucleotides, the CDR3 is TGTGCCAGCAGTGTGAAGGGGGCTGAGACCCAGTACTTC. Amino acid sequence: CASSVKGAETQYF. Drawing the rest from reference TRBV2 and TRBJ2-5, the complete variable domain is EPEVTQTPSHQVTQMGQEVILRCVPISNHLYFYWYRQILGQKVEFLVSFYNNEISEKSEIFDDQFSVERPDGSNFTLKIRSTKLEDSAMYFCASSVKGAETQYFGPGTRLLVL.

This clonotype was counted between two and nine times. This chain joins TRBV2 and TRBJ2-7; 7 bases match TRBD1. The V gene's germline CDR1 is SNHLY and CDR2 FYNNEI. V lost 7 bases, J lost 4 bases, and 10 bases stayed unmatched. The CDR3 covers 14 residues. DNA of the CDR3: TGTGCCAGCATCCTAGACAGGGTTGCGTACGAGCAGTACTTC. It specifies CASILDRVAYEQYF. The whole variable domain, remainder taken from reference TRBV2 and TRBJ2-7, is EPEVTQTPSHQVTQMGQEVILRCVPISNHLYFYWYRQILGQKVEFLVSFYNNEISEKSEIFDDQFSVERPDGSNFTLKIRSTKLEDSAMYFCASILDRVAYEQYFGPGTRLTVT.

This clonotype was detected many times. The chain carries TRBV29-1 and TRBJ2-2; 8 bases match TRBD1. In germline, CDR1 is SQVTM, CDR2 ANQGSEA. CDR3 size: 14 residues. J was trimmed by 2 bases and V by 5 bases; bases with no gene match: 4. In nucleotides, the CDR3 is TGCAGCGTTAACAGGGGGACCAACACCGGGGAGCTGTTTTTT. The encoded protein is CSVNRGTNTGELFF.

V is TRBV7-2 and J is TRBJ2-2, with D possibly being TRBD1 or TRBD2 (5 bases each). Trimming shortened V by 5 bases and J by 7 bases, and 17 bases separated the two germline ends. The germline CDR1 and CDR2 sequences are SGHTA and FQGNSA. This CDR3 has 15 amino acids. The CDR3 bases are TGTGCCAGCAGCCGTTCGGACTTAAGGGGCGGGGAGCTGTTTTTT. This translates into CASSRSDLRGGELFF.

This clonotype was observed many times. V is TRBV2 and J is TRBJ2-2; 7 positions match TRBD1. The CDR3 is 15 amino acids. In germline, CDR1 is SNHLY, CDR2 FYNNEI. J was trimmed by 1 base and V by 6 bases; bases with no gene match: 5. The CDR3 protein is CASRETGLNTGELFF. The CDR3 DNA follows: TGTGCCAGCAGAGAGACAGGGTTGAACACCGGGGAGCTGTTTTTT.

There are many counts of this clonotype. The genes are TRBV7-9 and TRBJ2-3; 9 bases match TRBD1. Germline lookup yields CDR1 SEHNR and CDR2 FQNEAQ (reference sequence). Trimming took 6 bases from V and 6 from J; bases not matched to a gene: 4. CDR3 length equals 13 residues. The CDR3 region has the DNA TGTGCCAGCAGTTTACAGGGGGCGGATACGCAGTATTTT. Translating gives CASSLQGADTQYF.

This clonotype showed up many times. This chain links TRBV29-1 with TRBJ2-7; TRBD1 aligns across 9 bases. Trimming took 2 bases from V and 2 from J; bases not matched to a gene: 7. The CDR3 is 15 residues long. Germline CDR1 reads SQVTM; CDR2 reads ANQGSEA. The CDR3 coding sequence is TGCAGCGTTGAAAGGCGGGGACAGGGAGCCTACGAGCAGTACTTC. It encodes CSVERRGQGAYEQYF.

This chain connects TRBV5-1 to TRBJ1-4, with D hard to call. The CDR3 sequence is 13 residues long. V gave up 5 bases and J gave up 5 bases, with 10 bases separating them. CDR1 is SGHRS, CDR2 YFSETQ, per germline. CDR3 in amino acids: CASSNSENEKLFF. CDR3 nucleotide sequence: TGCGCCAGCAGTAACAGTGAGAATGAAAAACTGTTTTTT.

This clonotype has a count of ten or more. The chain has TRBV7-3 and TRBJ1-1; D is uncertain. CDR1 is SGHTA and CDR2 is FQGTGA in the germline V gene. Trimming took off 5 bases at V and 4 bases at J, with 20 bases between the two ends. The CDR3 is 16 residues long. The CDR3 bases are TGTGCCAGCAGCCTAAGGGTGGAGGTCGGAGGCACTGAAGCTTTCTTT. Translating gives CASSLRVEVGGTEAFF.

On this clonotype: A clone one base away is much larger, so this may be a read error. The chain joins TRBV7-9 to TRBJ2-1; D possibly corresponds to TRBD2 (6 bases). Looked up from germline, CDR1 is SEHNR and CDR2 is FQNEAQ (reference sequence). The V end was cut by 9 bases, the J end by 10 bases, with 31 bases between. CDR3 length equals 17 residues. The CDR3 DNA reads TGTGCCAGGAGCCCGGGGGTCGGGACCAAGCCGGTTGAAGAGCAGTTCTTC. It specifies CARSPGVGTKPVEEQFF. Full variable domain (outside the CDR3, taken from reference TRBV7-9 and TRBJ2-1): DTGVSQNPRHKITKRGQNVTFRCDPISEHNRLYWYRQTLGQGPEFLTYFQNEAQLEKSRLLSDRFSAERPKGSFSTLEIQRTEQGDSAMYLCARSPGVGTKPVEEQFFGPGTRLTVL.

This clonotype was observed a handful of times. V and J are TRBV3-1 and TRBJ2-5; TRBD1 matches 8 bases. V lost 2 bases and J lost 7; bases outside the gene matches: 9. CDR1 LGHDT and CDR2 YNNKEL come from the germline V gene (reference sequence). The length of the CDR3 is 15 residues. This CDR3 reads CASSQKGQGAGTQYF. Here the CDR3 DNA reads TGTGCCAGCAGCCAAAAGGGGCAGGGGGCCGGGACCCAGTACTTC.

This clonotype was picked up a small number of times. The V and J genes are TRBV12-3 or TRBV12-4 and TRBJ2-7, with a tentative D call TRBD1 (6 bases). Trimming removed 3 bases at V and 7 bases at J, with 13 bases between. The CDR3 runs 13 residues. The CDR3 here is CASSFVVGGEQYF. CDR3 sequence (DNA): TGTGCCAGCAGTTTCGTAGTAGGGGGAGAGCAGTACTTC.

This clonotype appeared a few times. A read error may produce the germline difference seen at one junction end. This chain joins TRBV5-4 and TRBJ1-4, with D maybe TRBD1 (6 bases). The CDR3 loop spans 14 amino acids. Germline V gene data show CDR1 as SGHNT and CDR2 as YYREEE (reference sequence). CDR3 in amino acids: CASSPGTTIEKLFF. The CDR3 DNA sequence: TGTGCCAGCAGCCCCGGGACAACTATTGAAAAACTGTTTTTT.

This clonotype was counted many times. The rearrangement uses TRBV7-9 and TRBJ2-7; D gene uncertain. CDR3 length: 10 residues. Germline assignment: CDR1 SEHNR and CDR2 FQNEAQ (reference sequence). V gave up 8 bases and J gave up 4 bases, with 6 bases separating them. CDR3 DNA sequence: TGTGCCAGCGGAAATTACGAGCAGTACTTC. It encodes CASGNYEQYF.